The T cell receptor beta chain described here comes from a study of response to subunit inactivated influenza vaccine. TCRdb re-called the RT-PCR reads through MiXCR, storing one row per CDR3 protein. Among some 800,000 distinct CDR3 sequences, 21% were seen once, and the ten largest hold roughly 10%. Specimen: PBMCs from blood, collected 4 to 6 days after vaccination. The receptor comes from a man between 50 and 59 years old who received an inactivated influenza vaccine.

CDR3 loop: CASSLEGSGNSPLHF. In DNA form, the CDR3 reads TGCGCCAGCAGCTTGGAAGGGTCGGGGAATTCACCCCTCCACTTT. The chain combines TRBV5-1 with TRBJ1-6, with D unresolved. Per germline, CDR1 SGHRS and CDR2 YFSETQ. The CDR3 spans 15 residues. Trimming took 0 bases from V and 7 from J, leaving 11 bases between them.